The 17 T cell receptor beta chains reported below all come from one sample, sequenced in a study of blood T cells in healthy people across ages (dated by TCRdb to the mid-2010s). Libraries were made using 5' RACE. Sequenced on an Illumina HiSeq 2500. A second about 7 to 12 cycle PCR used a sample-barcoded 5' primer and a J-beta primer mix. TCRdb cleaned the public reads at Q25 with fastp, built clones with MiXCR and kept in-frame beta chains. Rows with one shared CDR3 protein collapse into an entry with the most common genes and DNA. Counted in this sample were about 930,000 distinct CDR3 sequences; around 29% of them appeared once. The ten largest account for about 9.4% of the sample. These data also formed part of another study, on T cells of mothers and their children.

The sample taken for sequencing was blood. These receptors all stem from a woman aged 40-49 years in good health.

The chain carries TRBV27 and TRBJ2-3, with a tentative D call TRBD2 (5 bases). CDR3 length: 17 amino acids. Trimming left V 3 bases short and J 4 bases short, with 20 bases between. Germline CDR1 MNHEY, CDR2 SMNVEV (reference sequence). The DNA for the CDR3 is TGTGCCAGCAGTTTGGCTTCTAGCTTGGCGGTGGCAGATACGCAGTATTTT. Its protein is CASSLASSLAVADTQYF.

This clonotype was seen only a few times. The J gene is TRBJ2-3, the V gene TRBV7-9, with 7 bases lining up with TRBD1. V lost 1 base and J lost 4; bases outside the gene matches: 5. Germline-derived CDR1 and CDR2 are SEHNR and FQNEAQ (reference sequence). The CDR3 sequence is 15 residues long. The CDR3 nucleotides are TGTGCCAGCAGCTTAGGGGACAGCAGCGCAGATACGCAGTATTTT. It yields the protein CASSLGDSSADTQYF.

The V call is TRBV3-1, the J call TRBJ2-4; possibly TRBD2 for D (5 bases). TRBJ2-7 explains the end of the DNA better; the J call may be wrong. The CDR3 contains 14 residues. Germline values: CDR1 LGHDT, CDR2 YNNKEL (reference sequence). The CDR3 loop reads CASSQVVLEREQYF. The CDR3 DNA sequence: TGTGCCAGCAGCCAAGTAGTACTAGAACGCGAGCAGTACTTC.

This clonotype was found many times. This chain connects TRBV28 to TRBJ1-6; 7 nucleotides match TRBD1. The CDR3 runs to 16 residues. The ends lost 6 bases at V and 5 bases at J; junction bases unmatched: 10. Looked up from germline, CDR1 is MDHEN and CDR2 is SYDVKM. CDR3 loop: CASRLRITGDNSPLHF. DNA for the CDR3: TGTGCCAGCAGGCTGCGGATAACAGGGGATAATTCACCCCTCCACTTT.

At least ten counts were recorded for this clonotype. The chain carries TRBV6-2 or TRBV6-3 and TRBJ2-3; no definite D call. Germline CDR1 is MNHEY and CDR2 is SVGEGT. V lost 5 bases and J 0 bases, leaving 9 bases between the germline ends. The CDR3 sequence is 14 residues long. This chain's CDR3 is CASSPHSSTDTQYF. In DNA form, the CDR3 reads TGTGCCAGCAGTCCTCATAGCAGCACAGATACGCAGTATTTT.

V is TRBV29-1 and J is TRBJ1-1; the match to TRBD1 covers 10 bases. In germline, CDR1 is SQVTM, CDR2 ANQGSEA. The CDR3 spans 14 residues. The trim removed 6 bases at V and 2 bases at J, leaving 6 bases unmatched. The chain's CDR3 is CSVDRGGLNTEAFF. DNA for the CDR3: TGCAGCGTGGACAGGGGGGGGCTCAACACTGAAGCTTTCTTT. The full variable domain, its missing parts supplied by reference TRBV29-1 and TRBJ1-1, is SAVISQKPSRDICQRGTSLTIQCQVDSQVTMMFWYRQQPGQSLTLIATANQGSEATYESGFVIDKFPISRPNLTFSTLTVSNMSPEDSSIYLCSVDRGGLNTEAFFGQGTRLTVV.

Many counts were recorded for this clonotype. V is TRBV5-5 and J is TRBJ2-7; possibly TRBD1 for D (5 bases). CDR3 size: 14 residues. V gave up 4 bases and J gave up 3 bases, with 14 bases separating them. Germline values: CDR1 SGHKS, CDR2 YYEKEE (reference sequence). The CDR3 here is CASSPWQGIYEQYF. DNA for the CDR3: TGTGCCAGCAGCCCGTGGCAGGGTATCTACGAGCAGTACTTC.

To note about this clonotype: This could be a read error, since a much larger clone is one nucleotide away. The chain combines TRBV29-1 with TRBJ2-7, with 10 bases aligning to TRBD2. The junction had 19 bases not matched to a gene; V was cut back by 7 bases and J by 7 bases. Germline CDR1 and CDR2: SQVTM and ANQGSEA. CDR3 length: 16 residues. The CDR3 DNA is TGCAGCGCTCCCCGGCCCATAGCGGGGGGACGCAATGAGCAGTACTTC. Translated: CSAPRPIAGGRNEQYF.

This clonotype was seen a handful of times. The V call is TRBV28, the J call TRBJ2-4; D gene unclear. The CDR3 totals 17 residues. Trimming took 2 bases from V and 7 from J, leaving 21 bases between them. Germline-derived CDR1 and CDR2 are MDHEN and SYDVKM. The DNA of the CDR3 is TGTGCCAGCAGTTTAGGGCTGGGCCAAGAAGCCAGGAACATTCAGTACTTC. Translation: CASSLGLGQEARNIQYF.

This clonotype was recorded at least ten times. V gene TRBV5-4 combines with J gene TRBJ2-5; D might be TRBD1 (5 bases). The germline CDR1 and CDR2 sequences are SGHNT and YYREEE (reference sequence). The V and J ends lost 4 bases and 3 bases respectively, with 10 bases between them. The CDR3 runs 13 residues. The CDR3 DNA sequence: TGTGCCAGCAGCCAGCCGACAGAAGAGACCCAGTACTTC. Amino acids: CASSQPTEETQYF.

This clonotype has a handful of counts. The chain is built from TRBV2 and TRBJ1-6; 7 bases fit TRBD1. Trimming cost V 6 bases and J 8 bases; bases outside gene matches: 7. CDR1 is SNHLY and CDR2 is FYNNEI in the germline V gene. The CDR3 spans 14 residues. DNA of the CDR3: TGTGCCAGCAGGACCGACAGGGTCGATTCACCCCTCCACTTT. This encodes CASRTDRVDSPLHF.

This clonotype has more than one count but fewer than ten. The chain couples TRBV6-5 to TRBJ1-1, with D maybe TRBD1 (5 bases). V was clipped by 6 bases and J by 1 base, with 15 bases between them. Germline-derived CDR1 and CDR2 are MNHEY and SVGAGI. The CDR3 consists of 15 residues. CDR3 nucleotide sequence: TGTGCCAGCAGGGAACCGGGACGGCAGAACACTGAAGCTTTCTTT. Protein sequence: CASREPGRQNTEAFF.

In this sample, this clonotype turned up many times. The V and J genes are TRBV12-3 or TRBV12-4 and TRBJ1-1; D call uncertain. There are 13 residues in the CDR3. Between the trimmed V and J ends, which lost 10 bases and 2 bases, there was a span of 14 bases. CDR3 nucleotide sequence: TGTGCCACCATTCCGACGGCCAACACTGAAGCTTTCTTT. Translation gives CATIPTANTEAFF.

The J gene is TRBJ1-2, the V gene TRBV3-1; D unresolved. CDR3 size: 15 residues. Per germline, CDR1 LGHDT and CDR2 YNNKEL (reference sequence). V lost 0 bases to trimming and J lost 12 bases, with 20 bases between them. The CDR3 coding sequence is TGTGCCAGCAGCCAAGATAGACCGGGAGGAAGAGCCCACACCTTC. It specifies CASSQDRPGGRAHTF.

This clonotype was seen many times. The chain is built from TRBV4-1 and TRBJ1-5; 7 bases fit TRBD1. The CDR3 loop spans 15 amino acids. CDR1 and CDR2 from the germline V gene are MGHRA and YSYEKL. The V gene end was trimmed by 4 bases and the J gene end by 5 bases; junction bases not matched to a gene: 8. Written as DNA, the CDR3 is TGCGCCAGCAGCCCCTACGACAGGGACGATCAGCCCCAGCATTTT. It yields the protein CASSPYDRDDQPQHF.

This clonotype was detected ten times or more. A read error may account for a junction end that differs from germline. The chain joins TRBV7-3 to TRBJ2-7; 8 bases agree with TRBD1. This CDR3 is built from 15 residues. Germline CDR1 reads SGHTA; CDR2 reads FQGTGA. The DNA of the CDR3 is TGTGCCAGCGGCTTAAGGGACAGGCCTCCCTACGAGCAGTACTTC. Its translation is CASGLRDRPPYEQYF. The entire variable domain, with the rest obtained from reference TRBV7-3 and TRBJ2-7, is as follows: GAGVSQTPSNKVTEKGKYVELRCDPISGHTALYWYRQSLGQGPEFLIYFQGTGAADDSGLPNDRFFAVRPEGSVSTLKIQRTERGDSAVYLCASGLRDRPPYEQYFGPGTRLTVT.

Regarding this clonotype: An end of the junction does not agree with germline; a read error may underlie this. J is TRBJ1-2 and V is TRBV11-2, with D hard to call. The CDR3 loop spans 16 amino acids. Germline V lookup: CDR1 SGHAT, CDR2 FQNNGV. The CDR3 DNA reads as TGTACCAGCAGCTCCTTGAGACTGACACTTAACTATGGCTACACCTTC. Translation: CTSSSLRLTLNYGYTF. The full variable domain, in which reference TRBV11-2 and TRBJ1-2 provide the parts outside the CDR3, is EAGVAQSPRYKIIEKRQSVAFWCNPISGHATLYWYQQILGQGPKLLIQFQNNGVVDDSQLPKDRFSAERLKGVDSTLKIQPAKLEDSAVYLCTSSSLRLTLNYGYTFGSGTRLTVV.